These 8 T cell receptor gamma chains came from one sample sequenced in a study of gamma delta lymphoproliferative disorders and STAT genes. TCRdb re-analyzed the multiplex PCR reads via CATT. Among 4,000 or so gamma-chain clones, 5.5% to 8.5% were seen once, and the ten largest hold about a third. Genomic DNA from isolated PBMCs served as the sequencing template. Sequencing input: blood. The receptor source for this set is a human donor in good health.

In its sample, this clone ranks as medium-sized. The chain is built from TRGV3 and TRGJP1. The J gene, left out of TCRdb, was set here by checking the DNA against germline. The CDR3 totals 14 residues. Germline CDR1 and CDR2: VTNTFY and YDVSTARD (reference sequence). J lost 8 bases, V lost 0 bases, and 6 bases had no gene match. CDR3 sequence (DNA): TGTGCCACCTGGGACAGGCTGCACGGTTGGTTCAAGATATTT. Protein product: CATWDRLHGWFKIF.

This clone was seen many times. Other DNA sequences of this sample code for an identical CDR3. The chain carries TRGV9 and TRGJ1 or TRGJ2. Since TCRdb gives no J gene, matching the DNA to germline was used here to assign it. The CDR3 runs 11 residues. Germline CDR1 GITISATS, CDR2 ISYDGTV (reference sequence). The trim removed 5 bases at V and 4 bases at J, leaving 2 bases unmatched. CDR3 DNA: TGTGCCTTGTGGGTATATTATAAGAAACTCTTT. Translating gives CALWVYYKKLF.

This clone ranks as medium-sized. The sample holds other DNA sequences that translate to the same CDR3. The chain combines TRGV3 with TRGJ1 or TRGJ2. The J gene, not given by TCRdb, was assigned here from a germline match of the nucleotide sequence. The junction had 3 bases not matched to a gene; V was cut back by 0 bases and J by 1 base. The CDR3 extends over 14 amino acids. Germline values: CDR1 VTNTFY, CDR2 YDVSTARD (reference sequence). Here the CDR3 reads CATWDRPNYYKKLF. CDR3 sequence (DNA): TGTGCCACCTGGGACAGGCCCAATTATTATAAGAAACTCTTT.

This clone is labeled medium-sized. The rearrangement joins TRGV4 to TRGJ1 or TRGJ2. TCRdb records no J gene; here it was assigned by comparing the DNA to germline. The CDR3 runs 11 residues. V gave up 3 bases and J gave up 10 bases; unmatched junction bases: 6. Per germline, CDR1 EGSTGY and CDR2 YDSYTSSV. CDR3 nucleotides: TGTGCCACCTGGGATAAGGGGAAGAAACTCTTT. Amino acids: CATWDKGKKLF.

By proportion, this clone is medium-sized. The chain carries TRGV3 and TRGJP1. The J gene, missing from TCRdb, was assigned here through DNA to germline matching. This CDR3 region has 21 residues. Germline V CDR1 and CDR2: VTNTFY, YDVSTARD (reference sequence). V lost 4 bases to trimming and J lost 0 bases; unmatched junction nucleotides: 23. CDR3 amino acids: CATWDLDGQVKRDTTGWFKIF. The CDR3 coding sequence is TGTGCCACCTGGGATTTAGATGGTCAGGTTAAGAGAGATACCACTGGTTGGTTCAAGATATTT.

Comment on this clone: The DNA is omitted, as the CDR3 cannot be located on it reliably, and the CDR3 follows TCRdb's listing. Here the V gene is TRGV2, but the J gene went uncalled. The CDR3 has 23 residues if both end residues are counted. CDR1 and CDR2 (germline): EGSNGY, YDSYNSKV. The CDR3 protein is CATWDGKSRNFIIRNSLAVEQHF.

This clone ranks as medium-sized. The rearrangement joins TRGV8 to TRGJ1 or TRGJ2. TCRdb records no J gene; here it was assigned by comparing the DNA to germline. The CDR3 has 15 amino acids. Unmatched junction bases numbered 7, after V lost 0 bases and J lost 2 bases. Germline assignment: CDR1 VENAVY and CDR2 YDSYNSRV. In DNA, the CDR3 is TGTGCCACCTGGGATAGGCCTCAATATTATTATAAGAAACTCTTT. It codes for CATWDRPQYYYKKLF.

This clone came up many times. The chain links TRGV4 to TRGJ1 or TRGJ2. The J gene, not given by TCRdb, was assigned here from a germline match of the nucleotide sequence. Germline trimming cut 0 bases from V and 7 bases from J; bases unmatched to any gene: 6. The CDR3 spans 13 residues. Germline CDR1 is EGSTGY and CDR2 is YDSYTSSV. CDR3 nucleotide sequence: TGTGCCACCTGGGATGGGCTCCTATATAAGAAACTCTTT. The encoded protein is CATWDGLLYKKLF.